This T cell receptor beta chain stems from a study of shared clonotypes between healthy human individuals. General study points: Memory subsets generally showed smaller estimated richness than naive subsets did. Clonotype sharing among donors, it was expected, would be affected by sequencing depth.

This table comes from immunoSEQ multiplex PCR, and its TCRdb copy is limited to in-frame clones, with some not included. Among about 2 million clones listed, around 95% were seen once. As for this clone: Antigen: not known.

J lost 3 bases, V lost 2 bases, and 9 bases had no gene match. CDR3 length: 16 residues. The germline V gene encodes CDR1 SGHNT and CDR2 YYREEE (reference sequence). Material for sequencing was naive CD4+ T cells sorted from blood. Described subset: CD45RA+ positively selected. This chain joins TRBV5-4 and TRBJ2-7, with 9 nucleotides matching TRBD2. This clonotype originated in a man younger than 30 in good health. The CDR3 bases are TGTGCCAGCAGCTTAGGAGGCGGGAGGGCGGGCTACGAGCAGTACTTC. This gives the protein CASSLGGGRAGYEQYF.